A selection of T cell receptor beta chains follows, all from one sample in a study of TIL therapy for anti-PD-1-resistant metastatic lung cancer. Assay: immunoSEQ multiplex PCR; the TCRdb copy retains only in-frame clones and omits some. The sample shows over 10,000 clones, 60% to 80% of them seen only once. The specimen was blood, collected at baseline. The receptors here all came from a person aged 25 to 79 with non-small cell lung cancer. The CDR3 runs from the conserved cysteine through the conserved F or W. The D gene is left open where the match is weak. The size field is filled for only some rows; it gives once, few, many or a size class.

D gene,clone size,V gene,J gene,CDR3 length,CDR3 protein,CDR3 DNA
-,-,TRBV28,TRBJ2-7,13,CASSLPGSYEQYF,TGTGCCAGCAGTTTACCTGGGTCCTACGAGCAGTACTTC
-,-,TRBV5-6,TRBJ2-7,11,CASSLIDEQYF,TGTGCCAGCAGCTTGATCGACGAGCAGTACTTC
-,once,TRBV27,TRBJ2-7,13,CASSPKFRREQYF,TGTGCCAGCAGTCCAAAATTTAGACGGGAGCAGTACTTC
TRBD2,-,TRBV11-2,TRBJ2-2,15,CASSLLLAGDGELFF,TGTGCCAGCAGCTTACTGCTAGCGGGAGACGGGGAGCTGTTTTTT
TRBD2,-,TRBV7-6,TRBJ2-7,15,CASSLAAGEYYEQYF,TGTGCCAGCAGCTTAGCGGCGGGAGAGTACTACGAGCAGTACTTC
-,-,TRBV5-1,TRBJ2-6,15,CASSLVGSGANVLTF,TGCGCCAGCAGCTTGGTTGGGTCTGGGGCCAACGTCCTGACTTTC
TRBD1,-,TRBV4-1,TRBJ2-7,14,CASSHRQGADEQYF,TGCGCCAGCAGCCATAGACAGGGGGCGGACGAGCAGTACTTC
-,-,TRBV7-6,TRBJ2-7,15,CASSLGLTGADEQYF,TGTGCCAGCAGCTTAGGATTGACGGGGGCAGACGAGCAGTACTTC
-,-,TRBV29-1,TRBJ2-6,16,CSALGREHSGANVLTF,TGCAGCGCCCTCGGCAGGGAACACTCTGGGGCCAACGTCCTGACTTTC
TRBD1,-,TRBV19,TRBJ2-3,15,CASKNRGRSTDTQYF,TGTGCCAGTAAAAACAGGGGCCGAAGCACAGATACGCAGTATTTT
-,-,TRBV7-6,TRBJ1-1,16,CASSTQTPEANTEAFF,TGTGCCAGCAGCACCCAGACCCCGGAGGCGAACACTGAAGCTTTCTTT
TRBD2,-,TRBV30,TRBJ2-5,16,CAWSGRLAGVRETQYF,TGTGCCTGGAGTGGACGACTAGCGGGAGTTCGAGAGACCCAGTACTTC
TRBD2,-,TRBV7-9,TRBJ2-3,16,CASSPRTSGMSDTQYF,TGTGCCAGCAGCCCGAGGACTAGCGGGATGTCAGATACGCAGTATTTT
TRBD1,-,TRBV5-8,TRBJ2-1,14,CASSAGQADNEQFF,TGTGCCAGCAGTGCGGGACAGGCTGACAATGAGCAGTTCTTC
-,few,TRBV29-1,TRBJ2-7,15,CSVGGAGPTLREQYF,TGCAGCGTTGGCGGGGCAGGCCCGACCCTGAGGGAGCAGTACTTC
TRBD2,-,TRBV5-1,TRBJ2-1,18,CASSLNPLGLAGDNEQFF,TGCGCCAGCAGCTTAAACCCCTTGGGACTAGCGGGAGACAATGAGCAGTTCTTC
-,-,TRBV9,TRBJ2-7,14,CASTRDSQAYEQYF,TGTGCCAGCACCCGAGACTCGCAAGCCTACGAGCAGTACTTC
-,-,TRBV6-5,TRBJ2-7,12,CASSPTFREQYF,TGTGCCAGCAGTCCGACGTTCCGTGAGCAGTACTTC
TRBD2,once,TRBV29-1,TRBJ2-1,14,CSVEGSGSGNEQFF,TGCAGCGTTGAGGGTAGCGGGAGCGGAAATGAGCAGTTCTTC
-,-,TRBV6-5,TRBJ1-5,14,CASSYGPDYQPQHF,TGTGCCAGCAGTTACGGGCCAGATTATCAGCCCCAGCATTTT
-,once,TRBV6-5,TRBJ2-7,14,CASGERGETYEQYF,TGTGCCAGCGGCGAAAGGGGAGAAACCTACGAGCAGTACTTC
-,-,TRBV11-1,TRBJ2-7,12,CASSLVGYEQYF,TGTGCCAGCAGCTTAGTGGGATACGAGCAGTACTTC
TRBD2,-,TRBV18,TRBJ2-7,16,CASSPRGLAGSYEQYF,TGTGCCAGCTCACCCCGAGGACTAGCGGGATCCTACGAGCAGTACTTC
-,-,TRBV19,TRBJ1-3,16,CASSIELADSGNTIYF,TGTGCCAGTAGTATAGAGTTGGCAGACTCTGGAAACACCATATATTTT
-,once,TRBV18,TRBJ1-1,14,CASSPRDHGAEAFF,TGTGCCAGCTCACCAAGGGACCACGGGGCTGAAGCTTTCTTT
-,-,TRBV27,TRBJ2-7,14,CASSLTTDSYEQYF,TGTGCCAGCAGTTTGACGACAGACTCCTACGAGCAGTACTTC
-,-,TRBV6-4,TRBJ2-2,15,CASSEGVTNTGELFF,TGTGCCAGCAGTGAAGGGGTGACGAACACCGGGGAGCTGTTTTTT
-,-,TRBV21-1,TRBJ1-1,16,CASSKEDDTGGTEAFF,TGTGCCAGCAGCAAAGAGGACGACACAGGGGGCACTGAAGCTTTCTTT
TRBD2,-,TRBV7-2,TRBJ2-7,14,CASSLALAGDEQYF,TGTGCCAGCAGCTTAGCCCTAGCGGGAGACGAGCAGTACTTC
TRBD2,-,TRBV5-6,TRBJ2-7,16,CASRPSLAGKWYEQYF,TGTGCCAGCAGACCGTCCCTAGCGGGAAAGTGGTACGAGCAGTACTTC
-,-,TRBV2,TRBJ2-5,14,CASKARQGGETQYF,TGTGCCAGCAAAGCTAGGCAGGGCGGAGAGACCCAGTACTTC
-,-,TRBV27,TRBJ2-7,13,CASSLRDRGEQYF,TGTGCCAGCAGCCTCCGGGATCGCGGTGAGCAGTACTTC
-,-,TRBV5-1,TRBJ2-7,13,CASSATGFYEQYF,TGCGCCAGCAGCGCCACAGGGTTCTACGAGCAGTACTTC
-,-,TRBV6-5,TRBJ1-2,14,CASSYGQVSYGYTF,TGTGCCAGCAGTTACGGACAAGTCTCCTATGGCTACACCTTC
TRBD2,-,TRBV29-1,TRBJ2-1,13,CSVSGRASNEQFF,TGCAGCGTTAGCGGGAGGGCCTCCAATGAGCAGTTCTTC
-,-,TRBV21-1,TRBJ2-5,14,CASNGGQTQETQYF,TGTGCCAGCAACGGCGGACAAACCCAAGAGACCCAGTACTTC
TRBD1,-,TRBV5-4,TRBJ1-2,14,CASSLEQGYYGYTF,TGTGCCAGCAGCTTGGAACAGGGGTACTATGGCTACACCTTC
TRBD1,-,TRBV4-2,TRBJ1-1,13,CASSPRQGHAAFF,TGTGCCAGCAGCCCACGACAGGGACACGCAGCTTTCTTT
-,-,TRBV5-1,TRBJ2-1,16,CASSLPGLIEPDEQFF,TGCGCCAGCAGCCTACCGGGACTCATCGAACCCGATGAGCAGTTCTTC
-,-,TRBV5-5,TRBJ2-7,13,CASSLERGNEQYF,TGTGCCAGCAGCTTGGAAAGGGGCAACGAGCAGTACTTC
TRBD1,-,TRBV19,TRBJ2-3,15,CASSNWDSSTYTQYF,TGTGCCAGTAGTAACTGGGACAGCTCCACATATACGCAGTATTTT
TRBD1,-,TRBV25-1,TRBJ2-1,12,CASTKQGNEQFF,TGTGCCAGCACTAAACAGGGGAATGAGCAGTTCTTC
-,once,TRBV6-1,TRBJ2-4,15,CASSESSGTKNIQYF,TGTGCCAGCAGTGAATCAAGCGGGACAAAAAACATTCAGTACTTC